This T cell receptor beta chain was obtained from a study of quantifying T cell responses using KT2 cells. Across the study: cDNA was made from DNase-treated RNA using alpha and beta constant primers.

An oligo carrying a UMI was ligated to the cDNA 3' end. An equimolar mix of RC1.1 and RC1.2 primed the beta chain across TRBC1 and TRBC2. MiXCR was run by TCRdb on the UMI-ligation and nested PCR reads, yielding one entry per CDR3 protein. The sample records fewer than 50,000 distinct CDR3 sequences, approximately 17% being singletons. The CDR3 loop spans 12 amino acids. Trimming took 1 base from V and 2 from J, leaving 3 bases between them. The germline gives CDR1 SGHDT, CDR2 YYEEEE. This sequence joins TRBV5-6 and TRBJ2-5; no reliable D call. The sequence was obtained from a human donor. The sequenced sample was PBMCs spiked with cells of the T cell clone KT2. The CDR3 region is CASSLWQETQYF. The CDR3 bases are TGTGCCAGCAGCTTGTGGCAAGAGACCCAGTACTTC.